This T cell receptor beta chain was documented in a study of response to subunit inactivated influenza vaccine. The V gene lost 7 bases and the J gene lost 6 bases, with 14 bases spanning the gap. CDR1 is DFQATT and CDR2 is SNEGSKA in the germline V gene (reference sequence). The CDR3 is 12 residues long. TCRdb re-called the RT-PCR reads with MiXCR, one entry per CDR3 protein. The sample includes about 780,000 distinct CDR3 sequences, around 18% seen only once; the top ten take approximately 11%. The chain carries TRBV20-1 and TRBJ2-3, with D possibly being TRBD2 (7 bases). The receptor was isolated from a man aged 45 to 65 who received an inactivated influenza vaccine. This material consisted of PBMCs from blood, taken roughly 5 days after vaccination. The CDR3 spells CSVQGGRDTQYF. The CDR3 nucleotides are TGCAGTGTACAGGGAGGGAGGGATACGCAGTATTTT.